A single sample is the source of the 23 T cell receptor beta chains below, sequenced in a study of CD4 T cells in relation to SARS-CoV-2 and coronaviruses. Sequencing used immunoSEQ multiplex PCR; TCRdb keeps in-frame clones, though not all of them. Altogether approximately 70,000 clones are present, approximately 93% being singletons, with the ten largest covering under 0.25%. Unexposed donor CD4+ T cells date from 2011-2018, before the COVID-19 pandemic. Material: naive CD4+ T cells from PBMCs. The subset here: naive CD4+ T cells isolated by negative enrichment. The receptors originated from a human donor in good health.

The chain joins TRBV6-5 to TRBJ1-1, with D uncertain. Germline CDR1 reads MNHEY; CDR2 reads SVGAGI. V was shortened by 0 bases and J by 1 base, with 9 bases between the two germline ends. This CDR3 has 15 amino acids. The CDR3 nucleotides are TGTGCCAGCAGTTACTCCTACCGGACGAACACTGAAGCTTTCTTT. The encoded protein is CASSYSYRTNTEAFF.

In this sample, this clone turned up once. The chain employs TRBV5-4 and TRBJ2-5; tentatively, D is TRBD1 or TRBD2 (6 bases each). The germline V and J ends were trimmed by 0 bases and 5 bases, with 14 bases remaining between them. CDR1 SGHNT and CDR2 YYREEE come from the germline V gene (reference sequence). The CDR3 consists of 15 residues. The CDR3 spells CASSLAARGGETQYF. The CDR3, as DNA: TGTGCCAGCAGCTTGGCCGCACGAGGGGGGGAGACCCAGTACTTC.

V gene TRBV4-1 combines with J gene TRBJ2-7; 7 bases are shared with TRBD2. Unmatched junction bases numbered 10, after V lost 1 base and J lost 4 bases. Germline V lookup: CDR1 MGHRA, CDR2 YSYEKL. The CDR3 is 16 residues long. The CDR3 reads CASSQAPTSAWYEQYF. In nucleotides, the CDR3 is TGCGCCAGCAGCCAAGCCCCAACTAGCGCATGGTACGAGCAGTACTTC.

The gene calls are TRBV10-2 and TRBJ2-5, with 10 positions matching TRBD2. V trimming: 5 bases; J trimming: 2 bases; junction bases outside the gene matches: 5. This CDR3 spans 15 amino acids. Looked up from germline, CDR1 is WSHSY and CDR2 is SAAADI. CDR3 residues: CASSSLAGVQETQYF. The CDR3 coding sequence is TGCGCCAGCAGTTCGCTAGCGGGAGTACAAGAGACCCAGTACTTC.

This clone was seen only once. This chain links TRBV3-1 (or the pseudogene TRBV3-2) with TRBJ2-7; unclear D gene. Looked up from germline, CDR1 is LGHDT and CDR2 is YNNKEL (reference sequence). The CDR3 covers 14 residues. The V and J ends lost 6 bases and 0 bases respectively, with 12 bases between them. The CDR3 DNA reads TGTGCCAGCAGACTGGCACCCCACTCCTACGAGCAGTACTTC. Its translation: CASRLAPHSYEQYF.

The chain has TRBV2 and TRBJ2-7; D is unresolved. V was shortened by 2 bases and J by 7 bases, with 9 bases between the two germline ends. Germline V gene lookup returns CDR1 SNHLY and CDR2 FYNNEI. The CDR3 covers 12 residues. CDR3 in amino acids: CASSESWDEQYF. CDR3 coding DNA: TGTGCCAGCAGTGAATCTTGGGATGAGCAGTACTTC.

The CDR3 reads CASSLAGGVGRNTEAFF. The CDR3 nucleotides are TGTGCCAGCAGCTTAGCGGGTGGGGTAGGGAGGAACACTGAAGCTTTCTTT. This rearrangement joins TRBV7-9 to TRBJ1-1; D call uncertain. V lost 0 bases, J lost 1 base, and 15 bases lay in between. CDR1 SEHNR and CDR2 FQNEAQ come from the germline V gene (reference sequence). This CDR3 comprises 17 residues.

This rearrangement joins TRBV2 to TRBJ2-1, with D unresolved. Germline assignment: CDR1 SNHLY and CDR2 FYNNEI. V lost 8 bases to trimming and J lost 3 bases, with 5 bases between them. There are 11 residues in the CDR3. CDR3 DNA: TGTGCCAGCGCCAGCTACAATGAGCAGTTCTTC. It encodes CASASYNEQFF.

The J gene is TRBJ2-3, the V gene TRBV7-9, with unresolved D. This CDR3 has 11 residues. CDR1 and CDR2 from the germline V gene are SEHNR and FQNEAQ (reference sequence). Trimming removed 0 bases from V and 6 bases from J, with 1 base in between. CDR3 DNA sequence: TGTGCCAGCAGCTTAGCCGATACGCAGTATTTT. This encodes CASSLADTQYF.

The chain carries TRBV12-3 or TRBV12-4 and TRBJ2-1; D unresolved. The length of the CDR3 is 11 residues. The V end lost 11 bases, the J end lost 5 bases, and 10 bases lay between the germline ends. The DNA of the CDR3 is TGTGCCGGGCAGGTAAACAATGAGCAGTTCTTC. It is translated as CAGQVNNEQFF.

The genes are TRBV4-1 and TRBJ2-7; D may be TRBD1 or TRBD2 (5 bases each). Deletions cut 4 bases from V and 6 bases from J, with 19 bases between. CDR1 and CDR2 from the germline V gene are MGHRA and YSYEKL. The CDR3 has 15 amino acids. The CDR3: CASSRPGTPESEQYF. As DNA, the CDR3 is TGCGCCAGCAGCCGACCCGGGACCCCCGAGAGCGAGCAGTACTTC.

The chain couples TRBV19 to TRBJ2-2; TRBD1 aligns across 8 bases. The CDR3 spans 13 residues. Germline V gene sequence: CDR1 LNHDA, CDR2 SQIVND (reference sequence). The trim removed 6 bases at V and 6 bases at J, leaving 3 bases unmatched. CDR3 bases: TGTGCCAGTAGAAAACAGGGGGCCGGGGAGCTGTTTTTT. The encoded protein is CASRKQGAGELFF.

This clone was recorded only once. This sequence joins TRBV3-1 (or the pseudogene TRBV3-2) and TRBJ2-7, with 7 bases lining up with TRBD1. From germline, CDR1 is LGHDT and CDR2 YNNKEL (reference sequence). V gave up 0 bases and J gave up 2 bases; unmatched junction bases: 7. This CDR3 is built from 16 residues. This chain's CDR3 is CASSQDLGQGAYEQYF. CDR3 bases: TGTGCCAGCAGCCAAGATTTGGGCCAGGGGGCCTACGAGCAGTACTTC.

The chain employs TRBV30 and TRBJ1-3, with D possibly matching TRBD1 (6 bases). The CDR3 contains 15 residues. Germline lookup yields CDR1 GTSNPN and CDR2 SVGIG (reference sequence). V was trimmed by 0 bases and J by 0 bases, leaving 9 bases between them. The CDR3 is CAWSVGQSSGNTIYF. In DNA form, the CDR3 reads TGTGCCTGGAGTGTCGGACAGAGCTCTGGAAACACCATATATTTT.

The chain employs TRBV19 and TRBJ1-5; D is unresolved. The V end lost 6 bases, the J end lost 0 bases, and 30 bases lay between the germline ends. Germline assignment: CDR1 LNHDA and CDR2 SQIVND (reference sequence). This CDR3 has 21 amino acids. DNA of the CDR3: TGTGCCAGTAGCTCGCCCCACGGAGATTTACTGCGTGCGAATAGCAATCAGCCCCAGCATTTT. As protein: CASSSPHGDLLRANSNQPQHF.

V usage is TRBV20-1 and J usage is TRBJ1-1, with D hard to call. This CDR3 has 12 residues. V lost 3 bases, J lost 2 bases, and 7 bases lay in between. Per the germline V gene, CDR1 is DFQATT and CDR2 is SNEGSKA (reference sequence). CDR3 sequence (DNA): TGCAGTGCTAGTGTCGGAAACACTGAAGCTTTCTTT. Amino acid sequence: CSASVGNTEAFF.

The gene calls are TRBV6-5 and TRBJ1-2; the match to TRBD1 covers 7 bases. Trimming cost V 5 bases and J 1 base; bases outside gene matches: 4. This CDR3 comprises 14 residues. Germline CDR1 reads MNHEY; CDR2 reads SVGAGI. The chain's CDR3 is CASSRTGRNYGYTF. The CDR3 DNA reads TGTGCCAGCAGTCGGACAGGTCGTAACTATGGCTACACCTTC.

The CDR3 region has the DNA TGTGCCAGCAGCTTGGTTGGCGGGAGGGCCTCATACGAGCAGTACTTC. It yields the protein CASSLVGGRASYEQYF. This chain connects TRBV5-6 to TRBJ2-7; 9 bases align to TRBD2. Germline values: CDR1 SGHDT, CDR2 YYEEEE. V lost 0 bases to trimming and J lost 4 bases; unmatched junction nucleotides: 8. CDR3 size: 16 residues.

This clone was detected only once. This chain uses TRBV5-1 with TRBJ1-2, with TRBD1 identical over 7 bases. The CDR3 runs 15 residues. V trimming: 3 bases; J trimming: 4 bases; junction bases outside the gene matches: 9. The V gene's germline CDR1 is SGHRS and CDR2 YFSETQ. The CDR3 reads CASSSNGQAFYGYTF. Here the CDR3 DNA reads TGCGCCAGCAGCTCGAATGGACAGGCATTCTATGGCTACACCTTC.

Only a few counts were recorded for this clone. The chain uses TRBV7-9 and TRBJ1-2; D possibly corresponds to TRBD1 (5 bases). Germline lookup yields CDR1 SEHNR and CDR2 FQNEAQ (reference sequence). The CDR3 sequence is 13 residues long. With 4 bases removed from V and 7 bases from J, the gap between germline ends came to 13 bases. Here the CDR3 reads CASSSLGGGGYTF. In DNA form, the CDR3 reads TGTGCCAGCAGCTCTCTCGGGGGAGGTGGCTACACCTTC.

The V gene is TRBV9, the J gene TRBJ2-3, with D maybe TRBD2 (7 bases). Germline CDR1 SGDLS, CDR2 YYNGEE. CDR3 length: 16 amino acids. V lost 0 bases and J lost 6, with 17 bases in between. The DNA for the CDR3 is TGTGCCAGCAGCGTAGGTCGGGGGGCCGGCCCGGATACGCAGTATTTT. Its translation: CASSVGRGAGPDTQYF. The full variable domain, its missing parts supplied by reference TRBV9 and TRBJ2-3, is DSGVTQTPKHLITATGQRVTLRCSPRSGDLSVYWYQQSLDQGLQFLIQYYNGEERAKGNILERFSAQQFPDLHSELNLSSLELGDSALYFCASSVGRGAGPDTQYFGPGTRLTVL.

The rearrangement links TRBV10-2 to TRBJ2-7; D unresolved. The length of the CDR3 is 15 residues. V lost 1 base and J 1 base, leaving 11 bases between the germline ends. CDR1 and CDR2 from the germline V gene are WSHSY and SAAADI. Here the CDR3 DNA reads TGCGCCAGCAGTGAGTTGCGGTTCAGGTCCTACGAGCAGTACTTC. Translated: CASSELRFRSYEQYF.

The V and J genes are TRBV11-2 and TRBJ1-2, with D perhaps matching TRBD1 (5 bases). The CDR3 covers 13 residues. Germline V CDR1 and CDR2: SGHAT, FQNNGV. Trimming removed 1 base from V and 4 bases from J, with 7 bases in between. Written as DNA, the CDR3 is TGTGCCAGCAGCTTAGTAGGGGTCTATGGCTACACCTTC. It is translated as CASSLVGVYGYTF.